What follows are 25 T cell receptor beta chains derived from one specimen sequenced in a study of siplizumab effects on memory and regulatory T cells. Libraries were prepared by immunoSEQ multiplex PCR; TCRdb keeps only in-frame clonotypes and omits some of them. Among some 100,000 clones, 90% to 95% were seen once, and the ten largest hold approximately 0.66%. Sequences were obtained from Tregs sorted from blood. The receptors here all came from a human donor in good health.

The rearrangement joins TRBV29-1 to TRBJ2-5; D gene ambiguous. Trimming took off 7 bases at V and 5 bases at J, with 14 bases between the two ends. This CDR3 has 12 residues. CDR1 and CDR2 from the germline V gene are SQVTM and ANQGSEA. The CDR3 nucleotides read TGCAGCGGAACAAGGGCTGGGGAGACCCAGTACTTC. Its translation is CSGTRAGETQYF.

The rearrangement links TRBV7-2 to TRBJ1-1; 7 nucleotides agree with TRBD1. This CDR3 spans 15 amino acids. Germline V gene sequence: CDR1 SGHTA, CDR2 FQGNSA. V lost 7 bases and J lost 0; bases outside the gene matches: 8. The CDR3 here is CASTKSGTVNTEAFF. The CDR3 nucleotides are TGTGCCAGCACCAAATCCGGGACAGTGAACACTGAAGCTTTCTTT.

This clone was observed once. The same CDR3 also results from other DNA sequences found in this sample. This sequence joins TRBV4-2 and TRBJ2-5, with TRBD2 identical over 8 bases. Trimming at V came to 0 bases and at J to 5 bases, leaving 5 bases not matched to a gene. This CDR3 has 15 residues. Germline V gene lookup returns CDR1 LGHNA and CDR2 YNFKEQ. The CDR3 protein is CASSQDGTRRETQYF. In nucleotides, the CDR3 is TGTGCCAGCAGCCAAGATGGGACTAGGCGTGAGACCCAGTACTTC.

V and J are TRBV7-8 and TRBJ1-1; D gene unclear. Trimming took 5 bases from V and 7 from J, leaving 11 bases between them. Germline V gene sequence: CDR1 SGHVS, CDR2 FQNEAQ. This CDR3 spans 12 amino acids. The CDR3 sequence is CASSPVDHEAFF. CDR3 sequence (DNA): TGTGCCAGCAGCCCTGTTGACCATGAAGCTTTCTTT.

Turning to this clone: The same CDR3 arises from other DNA sequences in this sample as well. This rearrangement joins TRBV5-1 to TRBJ2-5, with 7 nucleotides matching TRBD1. The V gene end was trimmed by 2 bases and the J gene end by 1 base; junction bases not matched to a gene: 2. The germline gives CDR1 SGHRS, CDR2 YFSETQ. The CDR3 runs to 14 residues. Written as DNA, the CDR3 is TGCGCCAGCAGCTTACGGGACAGCCAAGAGACCCAGTACTTC. Encoded protein: CASSLRDSQETQYF.

The chain employs TRBV28 and TRBJ2-5; either TRBD1 or TRBD2 may fit D (6 bases each). Germline V gene sequence: CDR1 MDHEN, CDR2 SYDVKM. Trimming left V 7 bases short and J 2 bases short, with 20 bases between. The CDR3 spans 16 residues. The CDR3 protein is CASTPSGAGIQETQYF. The CDR3 region has the DNA TGTGCCAGCACCCCCTCGGGGGCTGGGATTCAAGAGACCCAGTACTTC. The full variable domain, in which reference TRBV28 and TRBJ2-5 provide the parts outside the CDR3, is DVKVTQSSRYLVKRTGEKVFLECVQDMDHENMFWYRQDPGLGLRLIYFSYDVKMKEKGDIPEGYSVSREKKERFSLILESASTNQTSMYLCASTPSGAGIQETQYFGPGTRLLVL.

The chain recombines TRBV6-5 with TRBJ2-7, with a tentative D call TRBD2 (5 bases). The CDR3 consists of 14 residues. Germline CDR1 reads MNHEY; CDR2 reads SVGAGI. Trimming shortened V by 4 bases and J by 4 bases, and 14 bases separated the two germline ends. The CDR3 is CASSSPGVGYEQYF. CDR3 bases: TGTGCCAGCAGTTCCCCCGGGGTGGGGTACGAGCAGTACTTC.

This clone was counted a single time. The chain carries TRBV28 and TRBJ2-3; TRBD2 matches 9 bases. Trimming took 10 bases from V and 1 from J; bases not matched to a gene: 9. Germline V gene sequence: CDR1 MDHEN, CDR2 SYDVKM. This CDR3 contains 15 residues. CDR3 sequence reads: CATSLAGHRTDTQYF. CDR3 coding DNA: TGTGCCACCTCTCTAGCGGGACATCGCACAGATACGCAGTATTTT.

This sequence joins TRBV5-1 and TRBJ2-3, with 16 nucleotides matching TRBD2. J gave up 4 bases and V 4 bases, and 6 bases lay outside the gene matches. CDR3 length equals 17 residues. CDR1 is SGHRS, CDR2 YFSETQ, per germline. The CDR3 region is CASSPGTSGRAADTQYF. CDR3 coding DNA: TGCGCCAGCAGCCCGGGGACTAGCGGGAGGGCGGCAGATACGCAGTATTTT.

The chain is built from TRBV5-1 and TRBJ2-2; D is unclear. Germline V CDR1 and CDR2: SGHRS, YFSETQ. Deletions cut 0 bases from V and 1 base from J, with 7 bases between. This CDR3 is 15 amino acids long. The CDR3 region is CASSLEGLNTGELFF. CDR3 bases: TGCGCCAGCAGCTTGGAAGGTTTGAACACCGGGGAGCTGTTTTTT. The full variable domain, its missing parts supplied by reference TRBV5-1 and TRBJ2-2, is KAGVTQTPRYLIKTRGQQVTLSCSPISGHRSVSWYQQTPGQGLQFLFEYFSETQRNKGNFPGRFSGRQFSNSRSEMNVSTLELGDSALYLCASSLEGLNTGELFFGEGSRLTVL.

This clone is a singleton in its sample. The J gene is TRBJ2-7, the V gene TRBV6-6, with 8 bases lining up with TRBD2. V was pared by 5 bases and J by 3 bases, with 9 bases of the junction left unmatched. This CDR3 has 15 residues. From germline, CDR1 is MNHNY and CDR2 SVGAGI (reference sequence). The chain's CDR3 is CASSLPSSGSYEQYF. The CDR3 DNA reads as TGTGCCAGCAGTCTACCATCCAGCGGGAGCTACGAGCAGTACTTC.

This clone has a single count. The rearrangement joins TRBV2 to TRBJ2-1; 14 bases line up with TRBD2. CDR1 and CDR2 from the germline V gene are SNHLY and FYNNEI. CDR3 length: 16 residues. The V gene end was trimmed by 5 bases and the J gene end by 7 bases; junction bases not matched to a gene: 7. DNA for the CDR3: TGTGCCAGCAGTCCATTCGGGACTAGCGGGAGTAATGAGCAGTTCTTC. Protein product: CASSPFGTSGSNEQFF.

The V and J genes are TRBV18 and TRBJ1-1; perhaps TRBD1 as D (5 bases). V gave up 3 bases and J gave up 5 bases, with 16 bases separating them. The CDR3 has 15 amino acids. Germline V CDR1 and CDR2: KGHSH, LQKENI. The CDR3 protein is CASSPSQGGETEAFF. In DNA form, the CDR3 reads TGTGCCAGCTCACCCAGTCAGGGAGGGGAGACTGAAGCTTTCTTT.

V is TRBV7-2 and J is TRBJ1-1; D might be TRBD1 (5 bases). V was trimmed by 3 bases and J by 1 base, leaving 9 bases between them. CDR1 is SGHTA and CDR2 is FQGNSA in the germline V gene. The CDR3 is made up of 14 amino acids. The CDR3 sequence is CASSLGRANTEAFF. The CDR3 coding sequence is TGTGCCAGCAGCTTGGGCAGGGCGAACACTGAAGCTTTCTTT.

The rearrangement joins TRBV12-5 to TRBJ2-1; D is unclear. The germline CDR1 and CDR2 sequences are LGHNT and FRNRAP. CDR3 length: 16 amino acids. With 5 bases removed from V and 0 bases from J, the gap between germline ends came to 14 bases. Here the CDR3 reads CASGAPEKSSYNEQFF. In DNA, the CDR3 is TGTGCTAGTGGTGCCCCAGAGAAGAGCTCCTACAATGAGCAGTTCTTC.

This clone came up once. The CDR3 DNA follows: TGCAGCGTTACAGGGGGAGGGTATGGCTACACCTTC. Its protein product is CSVTGGGYGYTF. The chain couples TRBV29-1 to TRBJ1-2; 8 bases are a match to TRBD1. This CDR3 region has 12 residues. CDR1 SQVTM and CDR2 ANQGSEA come from the germline V gene. The V and J ends lost 5 bases and 5 bases, in that order; junction bases with no gene match: 4.

CDR3 DNA: TGTGCCAGCAGCTTAATCGGGGCAGGATGGGATCAGCCCCAGCATTTT. It specifies CASSLIGAGWDQPQHF. The chain employs TRBV7-8 and TRBJ1-5; D is perhaps TRBD1 (5 bases). The CDR3 is 16 residues long. CDR1 is SGHVS and CDR2 is FQNEAQ in the germline V gene. V was shortened by 2 bases and J by 5 bases, with 16 bases between the two germline ends.

This chain connects TRBV29-1 to TRBJ2-3; D is undetermined. This CDR3 has 11 residues. Per germline, CDR1 SQVTM and CDR2 ANQGSEA. V dropped 7 bases and J dropped 1 base, with 6 bases sitting between them. The CDR3 spells CSAPGTDTQYF. CDR3 DNA: TGCAGCGCCCCAGGCACAGATACGCAGTATTTT.

This clone appeared a single time. The rearrangement links TRBV18 to TRBJ1-2, with D perhaps matching TRBD1 (5 bases). The germline V gene has CDR1 KGHSH and CDR2 LQKENI. There are 11 residues in the CDR3. The V and J ends lost 6 bases and 5 bases respectively, with 7 bases between them. CDR3 in amino acids: CASSGGYGYTF. The CDR3 DNA is TGTGCCAGCTCGGGGGGGTATGGCTACACCTTC.

The J gene is TRBJ2-3, the V gene TRBV21-1; the table's D call, TRBD1, has no DNA check behind it. TRBV21-1 is an annotated pseudogene. CDR3 length: 13 residues. CDR3 in DNA: TGTGCCAGCAGCTCAAAAAGCACAGATACGCAGTATTTT. This sequence encodes CASSSKSTDTQYF.

J is TRBJ1-5 and V is TRBV28; D not certain. There are 14 residues in the CDR3. Trimming shortened V by 3 bases and J by 7 bases, and 13 bases separated the two germline ends. Germline CDR1 is MDHEN and CDR2 is SYDVKM. CDR3 sequence (DNA): TGTGCCAGCAGTTTGTCAGGACCGCTGCAGCCCCAGCATTTT. This codes for CASSLSGPLQPQHF.

The CDR3 region is CASSPGLALAYEQYF. The DNA of the CDR3 is TGTGCCAGCTCACCAGGACTAGCGCTAGCCTACGAGCAGTACTTC. The chain recombines TRBV18 with TRBJ2-7, with 9 bases fitting TRBD2. CDR3 length: 15 amino acids. Unmatched junction bases numbered 4, after V lost 2 bases and J lost 2 bases. Per the germline V gene, CDR1 is KGHSH and CDR2 is LQKENI.

V and J are TRBV28 and TRBJ2-3; D unresolved. Trimming took off 4 bases at V and 2 bases at J, with 10 bases between the two ends. Looked up from germline, CDR1 is MDHEN and CDR2 is SYDVKM. The CDR3 consists of 14 residues. The CDR3 coding sequence is TGTGCCAGCAGTTCACAACTTGTCACAGATACGCAGTATTTT. This codes for CASSSQLVTDTQYF.

The gene calls are TRBV28 and TRBJ2-7, with 7 nucleotides matching TRBD2. J was trimmed by 3 bases and V by 4 bases; bases with no gene match: 12. Germline assignment: CDR1 MDHEN and CDR2 SYDVKM. The CDR3 contains 16 residues. The CDR3 sequence: CASSSYLPSGNYEQYF. The DNA for the CDR3 is TGTGCCAGCAGTTCCTACCTTCCAAGCGGGAACTACGAGCAGTACTTC.

This sequence joins TRBV18 and TRBJ1-1; 8 bases are a match to TRBD1. The CDR3 loop spans 15 amino acids. With 6 bases clipped from V and 2 bases from J, the junction kept 8 bases outside the gene matches. Per the germline V gene, CDR1 is KGHSH and CDR2 is LQKENI. DNA for the CDR3: TGTGCCAGCTCCGGGGACAGGCGCACAAACACTGAAGCTTTCTTT. Protein product: CASSGDRRTNTEAFF.